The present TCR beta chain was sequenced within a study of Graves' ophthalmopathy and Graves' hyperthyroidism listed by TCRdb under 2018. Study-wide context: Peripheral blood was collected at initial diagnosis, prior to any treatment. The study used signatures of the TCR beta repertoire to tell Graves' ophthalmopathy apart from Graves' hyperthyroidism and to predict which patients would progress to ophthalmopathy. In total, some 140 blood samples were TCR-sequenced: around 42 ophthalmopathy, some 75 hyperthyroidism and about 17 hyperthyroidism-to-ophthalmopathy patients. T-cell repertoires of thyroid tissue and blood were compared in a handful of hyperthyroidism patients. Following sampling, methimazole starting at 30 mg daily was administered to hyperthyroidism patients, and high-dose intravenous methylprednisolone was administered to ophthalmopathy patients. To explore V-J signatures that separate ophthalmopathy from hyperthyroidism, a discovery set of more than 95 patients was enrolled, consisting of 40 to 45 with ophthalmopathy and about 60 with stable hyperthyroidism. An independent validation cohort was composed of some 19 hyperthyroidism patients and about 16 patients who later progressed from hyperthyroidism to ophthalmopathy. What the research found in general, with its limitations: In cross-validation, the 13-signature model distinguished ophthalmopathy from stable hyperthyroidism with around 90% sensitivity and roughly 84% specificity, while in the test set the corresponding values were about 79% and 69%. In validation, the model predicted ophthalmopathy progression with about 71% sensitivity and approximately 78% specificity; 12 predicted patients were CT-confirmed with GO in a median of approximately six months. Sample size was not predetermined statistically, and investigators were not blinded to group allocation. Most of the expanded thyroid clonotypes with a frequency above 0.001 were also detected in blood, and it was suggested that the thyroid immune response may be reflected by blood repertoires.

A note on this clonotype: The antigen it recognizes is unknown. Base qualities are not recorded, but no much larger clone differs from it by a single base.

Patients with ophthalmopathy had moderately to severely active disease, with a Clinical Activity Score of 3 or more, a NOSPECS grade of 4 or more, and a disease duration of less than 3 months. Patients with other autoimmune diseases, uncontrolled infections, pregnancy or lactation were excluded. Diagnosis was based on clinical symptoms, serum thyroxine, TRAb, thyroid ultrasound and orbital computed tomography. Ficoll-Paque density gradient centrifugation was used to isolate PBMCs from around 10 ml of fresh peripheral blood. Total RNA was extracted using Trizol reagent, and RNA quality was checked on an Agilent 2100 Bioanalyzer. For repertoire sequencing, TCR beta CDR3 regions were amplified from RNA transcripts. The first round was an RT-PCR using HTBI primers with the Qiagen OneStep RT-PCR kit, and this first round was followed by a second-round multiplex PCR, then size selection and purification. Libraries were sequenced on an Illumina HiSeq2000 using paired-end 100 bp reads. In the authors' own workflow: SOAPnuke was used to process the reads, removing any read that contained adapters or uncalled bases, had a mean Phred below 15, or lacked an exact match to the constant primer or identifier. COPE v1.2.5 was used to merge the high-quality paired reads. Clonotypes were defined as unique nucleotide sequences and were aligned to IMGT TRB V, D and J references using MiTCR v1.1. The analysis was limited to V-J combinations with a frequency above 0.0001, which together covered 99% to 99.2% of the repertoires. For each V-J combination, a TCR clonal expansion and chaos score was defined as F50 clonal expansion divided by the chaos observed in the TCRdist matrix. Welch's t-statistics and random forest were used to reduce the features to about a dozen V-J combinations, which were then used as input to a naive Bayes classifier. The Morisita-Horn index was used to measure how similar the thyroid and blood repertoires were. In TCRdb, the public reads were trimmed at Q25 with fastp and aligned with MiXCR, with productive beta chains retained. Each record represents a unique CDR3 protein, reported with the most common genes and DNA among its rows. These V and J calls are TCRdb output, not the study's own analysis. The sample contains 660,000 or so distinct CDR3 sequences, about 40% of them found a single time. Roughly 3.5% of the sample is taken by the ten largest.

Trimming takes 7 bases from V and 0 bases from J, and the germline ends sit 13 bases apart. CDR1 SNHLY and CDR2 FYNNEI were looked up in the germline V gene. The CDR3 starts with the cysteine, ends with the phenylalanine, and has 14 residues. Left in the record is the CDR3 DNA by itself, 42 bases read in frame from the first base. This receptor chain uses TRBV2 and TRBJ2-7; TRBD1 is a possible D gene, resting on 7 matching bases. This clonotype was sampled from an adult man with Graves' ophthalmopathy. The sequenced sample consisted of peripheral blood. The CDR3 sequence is CASTRGTVSYEQYF. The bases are TGTGCCAGCACCCGGGGGACAGTCTCCTACGAGCAGTACTTC.